The source of this TCR beta chain is a study of blood T cells in healthy people across ages (dated by TCRdb to about 2015). Regarding the research as a whole: In model experiments, template switching captured about one uniquely barcoded TCR beta cDNA molecule for every two T cells. Four age groups were formed from the donors: young (average roughly 16 years), middle-aged (more than 35), aged (about 68) and long-lived (approximately 80). The study analyzed two additional independent replicas of 1 million unique cDNA reads from the same blood draw for two donors, one aged 18 to 30 and one aged 80 or older. To avoid experimental bias, donors of different ages were randomly spread across the sequencing lanes. The study measured age-related changes in TCR beta repertoire diversity using deep sequencing normalized with unique cDNA molecular identifiers. The paper as a whole reports these results and caveats: Because donor CMV infection status was unknown, age-related changes in expanded clonotypes were potentially confounded. Total diversity estimates from one million sequenced T cells were considered lower bounds and underestimates. Compared with the aged group, the long-lived group had more naive CD4+ T cells, fewer expanded clones and increased TCR diversity, suggesting age selection. A strong correlation was found between observed TCR beta diversity and the percentage of naive T cells measured by flow cytometry. Observed TCR beta diversity per million T cells fell roughly linearly with age, and a significant reduction was already apparent by age around 40. Because profiling used bulk unsorted PBMCs, naive and antigen-experienced compartments could not be compared conclusively.

The table lists this clonotype with a few counts. Its antigen has not been determined. No clone much larger than this one lies a single base away; base qualities are absent. Libraries were built with 5' RACE. TCRdb names Illumina HiSeq 2500 as the instrument used. The second PCR ran for roughly 7 to 11 cycles and used a J-beta primer mix along with a sample-barcoded 5' primer. Each TCR beta cDNA molecule received a unique molecular identifier from a template-switch 5' adaptor carrying 12 random nucleotides. Each sample yielded at least 2.5 million CDR3-containing paired-end reads. First-strand cDNA was synthesized from all RNA with the Mint cDNA synthesis kit, primed by a TRBC-specific oligonucleotide. All cDNA was treated with uracil-DNA glycosylase and then went through a first 18-cycle PCR with the universal primers M1SS and BC2_uni_R. The study's processing was this. For normalization, 1 million high-quality reads, each with a distinct molecular identifier, were randomly selected from each sample. Instead of being binned into consensus sequences, reads that shared molecular identifiers were thrown out. CDR3 identification, clonotype clustering and error correction used MiTCR with a Q25 quality threshold and the strictest error-elimination algorithm. A nonparametric unseen species model with Euler transformation was used to estimate a lower bound on total TCR beta diversity. The public sequencing data were trimmed at Q25 with fastp and processed into clonotypes with MiXCR by TCRdb, which kept only in-frame beta chains. When rows share a CDR3 protein, they turn into one entry using the most common DNA and genes. TCRdb's processing, not the authors' own work, is the source of the V and J calls. The sample table records roughly 1,500,000 distinct CDR3 sequences; roughly 32% of these occur just once. Of the sample, approximately 11% falls within the top ten clones.

The CDR3 spans 16 residues, from the cysteine through the phenylalanine. The DNA shown is the 48-base CDR3, in frame from base 1. CDR1 and CDR2 are read off the germline V gene as SGHTA and FQGNSA. V lost 6 bases and J lost 4 bases; the stretch between them is 19 bases long. The donors were roughly 38 Caucasian individuals from Russia, aged roughly 6 to 100 years, who were systemically healthy. Roughly 10 milliliters of peripheral blood were drawn from each donor into EDTA-treated Vacutainer tubes. PBMCs were isolated by Ficoll-Paque density-gradient centrifugation, with at least 7 million obtained per sample. Trizol reagent was used to extract total RNA from PBMCs, with at least 5.5 micrograms per sample. For every donor, an aliquot of PBMCs went through flow cytometry to measure the percentages of naive CD45RAhigh/CD27high T cells.

The chain couples TRBV7-2 to TRBJ2-1; D gene: possibly TRBD2, on 6 matching bases. This receptor was identified in a woman between 25 and 40 years old in good health. Sequenced material: blood. The nucleotide sequence reads as follows: TGTGCCAGCAGTTTTAGTGGGAGGTGGGGGTACAATGAGCAGTTCTTC. Its protein is CASSFSGRWGYNEQFF. Full variable domain (CDR3 extended with the reference TRBV7-2 and TRBJ2-1 proteins): GAGVSQSPSNKVTEKGKDVELRCDPISGHTALYWYRQSLGQGLEFLIYFQGNSAPDKSGLPSDRFSAERTGGSVSTLTIQRTQQEDSAVYLCASSFSGRWGYNEQFFGPGTRLTVL.